This is a list of T cell receptor beta chains from one sample in a study of vaccination and CD4 T cells after COVID-19. Their recognized antigens are unknown. In TCRdb, the PCR reads were re-called with MiXCR into one record per CDR3 protein. This sample has about 8,000 distinct CDR3 sequences, with about 47% found just once. Sequencing was carried out using CD4+ T cells from blood, cultured in vitro. These receptors all stem from a human donor in good health. Both conserved end residues are part of each CDR3. A D gene is named only where the DNA matches it firmly. Part of the rows lack a size; the others show once, few, many or a class for expanded clones.

CDR3 length: 15
V gene: TRBV5-4
J gene: TRBJ1-1
D gene: TRBD1
clone size: NA
CDR3 protein: CASSSQGQAYTEAFF
CDR3 DNA: TGTGCCAGCAGCTCTCAGGGACAGGCCTACACTGAAGCTTTCTTT

CDR3 length: 17
V gene: TRBV12-3/TRBV12-4
J gene: TRBJ1-6
D gene: NA
clone size: NA
CDR3 protein: CASSLVRGSGVNSPLHF
CDR3 DNA: TGTGCCAGCAGTTTAGTCCGGGGGTCGGGGGTTAATTCACCCCTCCACTTT

CDR3 length: 14
V gene: TRBV6-5
J gene: TRBJ1-2
D gene: NA
clone size: NA
CDR3 protein: CASSYSTANYGYTF
CDR3 DNA: TGTGCCAGCAGTTACTCGACAGCGAACTATGGCTACACCTTC

CDR3 length: 12
V gene: TRBV20-1
J gene: TRBJ1-3
D gene: NA
clone size: NA
CDR3 protein: CSAIYSGNTIYF
CDR3 DNA: TGCAGTGCTATTTACTCTGGAAACACCATATATTTT

CDR3 length: 15
V gene: TRBV7-9
J gene: TRBJ1-1
D gene: NA
clone size: once
CDR3 protein: CASSLAGSMNTEAFF
CDR3 DNA: TGTGCCAGCAGCTTAGCGGGAAGCATGAACACTGAAGCTTTCTTT

CDR3 length: 15
V gene: TRBV21-1
J gene: TRBJ2-1
D gene: NA
clone size: NA
CDR3 protein: CASSKALVGDNEQFF
CDR3 DNA: TGTGCCAGCAGCAAAGCGCTTGTAGGGGACAATGAGCAGTTCTTC

CDR3 length: 13
V gene: TRBV7-3
J gene: TRBJ1-6
D gene: NA
clone size: NA
CDR3 protein: CASSLLMNSPLHF
CDR3 DNA: TGTGCCAGCAGCTTATTGATGAATTCACCCCTCCACTTT

CDR3 length: 14
V gene: TRBV12-3/TRBV12-4
J gene: TRBJ1-1
D gene: NA
clone size: NA
CDR3 protein: CASSPVGMNTEAFF
CDR3 DNA: TGTGCCAGCAGTCCCGTTGGGATGAACACTGAAGCTTTCTTT

CDR3 length: 13
V gene: TRBV24-1
J gene: TRBJ2-3
D gene: TRBD2
clone size: few
CDR3 protein: CATGEGSTDTQYF
CDR3 DNA: TGTGCCACCGGGGAGGGGTCCACAGATACGCAGTATTTT

CDR3 length: 16
V gene: TRBV6-4
J gene: TRBJ2-1
D gene: TRBD2
clone size: NA
CDR3 protein: CASSGSGGGSYNEQFF
CDR3 DNA: TGTGCCAGCAGTGGTAGCGGGGGGGGCTCCTACAATGAGCAGTTCTTC

CDR3 length: 12
V gene: TRBV15
J gene: TRBJ1-1
D gene: NA
clone size: NA
CDR3 protein: CATRDADTEAFF
CDR3 DNA: TGTGCCACCAGGGATGCGGACACTGAAGCTTTCTTT

CDR3 length: 14
V gene: TRBV6-5
J gene: TRBJ2-7
D gene: NA
clone size: NA
CDR3 protein: CASSLVGSRYEQYF
CDR3 DNA: TGTGCCAGCAGTTTGGTGGGGAGTAGGTACGAGCAGTACTTC

CDR3 length: 16
V gene: TRBV25-1
J gene: TRBJ2-3
D gene: NA
clone size: NA
CDR3 protein: CASSEISPGPTDTQYF
CDR3 DNA: TGTGCCAGCAGTGAAATAAGCCCAGGGCCCACAGATACGCAGTATTTT

CDR3 length: 13
V gene: TRBV27
J gene: TRBJ2-7
D gene: NA
clone size: NA
CDR3 protein: CASSRGPSYEQYF
CDR3 DNA: TGTGCCAGCAGTCGTGGCCCATCCTACGAGCAGTACTTC

CDR3 length: 12
V gene: TRBV7-8
J gene: TRBJ2-7
D gene: TRBD1
clone size: NA
CDR3 protein: CASSGQAYEQYF
CDR3 DNA: TGTGCCAGCAGCGGACAGGCCTACGAGCAGTACTTC

CDR3 length: 13
V gene: TRBV18
J gene: TRBJ2-1
D gene: NA
clone size: NA
CDR3 protein: CASSPESGPEQFF
CDR3 DNA: TGTGCCAGCTCACCAGAATCTGGACCTGAGCAGTTCTTC

CDR3 length: 14
V gene: TRBV10-1
J gene: TRBJ1-1
D gene: NA
clone size: NA
CDR3 protein: CASSESIWGTEAFF
CDR3 DNA: TGCGCCAGCAGTGAGTCGATTTGGGGCACTGAAGCTTTCTTT

CDR3 length: 16
V gene: TRBV20-1
J gene: TRBJ2-2
D gene: TRBD2
clone size: few
CDR3 protein: CSARVPSGGNTGELFF
CDR3 DNA: TGCAGTGCTAGAGTCCCTAGCGGGGGCAACACCGGGGAGCTGTTTTTT

CDR3 length: 14
V gene: TRBV12-3/TRBV12-4
J gene: TRBJ1-3
D gene: NA
clone size: few
CDR3 protein: CASTKMGPGNTIYF
CDR3 DNA: TGTGCCAGCACTAAGATGGGGCCCGGAAACACCATATATTTT

CDR3 length: 15
V gene: TRBV5-4
J gene: TRBJ2-5
D gene: TRBD2
clone size: few
CDR3 protein: CASSRGTSGEETQYF
CDR3 DNA: TGTGCCAGCAGCCGAGGGACTAGCGGGGAAGAGACCCAGTACTTC

CDR3 length: 15
V gene: TRBV7-3
J gene: TRBJ1-2
D gene: TRBD1
clone size: NA
CDR3 protein: CASSAAGQGGYGYTF
CDR3 DNA: TGTGCCAGCAGCGCTGCCGGACAGGGGGGCTATGGCTACACCTTC

CDR3 length: 13
V gene: TRBV5-1
J gene: TRBJ1-2
D gene: TRBD1
clone size: NA
CDR3 protein: CASSSQGNYGYTF
CDR3 DNA: TGCGCCAGCAGCTCACAGGGGAACTATGGCTACACCTTC

CDR3 length: 14
V gene: TRBV6-1
J gene: TRBJ2-1
D gene: TRBD2
clone size: NA
CDR3 protein: CASSRGGVYNEQFF
CDR3 DNA: TGTGCCAGCAGCCGGGGGGGCGTCTACAATGAGCAGTTCTTC

CDR3 length: 15
V gene: TRBV20-1
J gene: TRBJ1-6
D gene: NA
clone size: NA
CDR3 protein: CSARDPRTANSPLHF
CDR3 DNA: TGCAGTGCTAGAGATCCCCGGACAGCCAATTCACCCCTCCACTTT

CDR3 length: 16
V gene: TRBV25-1
J gene: TRBJ1-5
D gene: NA
clone size: NA
CDR3 protein: CASSERGQDNNQPQHF
CDR3 DNA: TGTGCCAGCAGTGAACGGGGGCAGGATAACAATCAGCCCCAGCATTTT

CDR3 length: 16
V gene: TRBV7-2
J gene: TRBJ2-2
D gene: NA
clone size: few
CDR3 protein: CASSQHGAGNTGELFF
CDR3 DNA: TGTGCCAGCAGCCAGCATGGGGCAGGGAACACCGGGGAGCTGTTTTTT

CDR3 length: 13
V gene: TRBV20-1
J gene: TRBJ2-5
D gene: NA
clone size: NA
CDR3 protein: CSARGSVQETQYF
CDR3 DNA: TGCAGTGCTAGGGGATCTGTCCAAGAGACCCAGTACTTC

CDR3 length: 13
V gene: TRBV19
J gene: TRBJ1-1
D gene: NA
clone size: NA
CDR3 protein: CASGWNGPTEAFF
CDR3 DNA: TGTGCCAGTGGATGGAACGGCCCCACTGAAGCTTTCTTT

CDR3 length: 15
V gene: TRBV19
J gene: TRBJ1-6
D gene: TRBD1
clone size: few
CDR3 protein: CASSRTGSWDSPLHF
CDR3 DNA: TGTGCCAGTAGCCGGACAGGGAGTTGGGATTCACCCCTCCACTTT

CDR3 length: 15
V gene: TRBV9
J gene: TRBJ2-5
D gene: TRBD2
clone size: NA
CDR3 protein: CASSERGERRETQYF
CDR3 DNA: TGTGCCAGCAGCGAACGGGGGGAACGACGGGAGACCCAGTACTTC

CDR3 length: 15
V gene: TRBV2
J gene: TRBJ2-7
D gene: NA
clone size: NA
CDR3 protein: CASSEAVFKGFEQYF
CDR3 DNA: TGTGCCAGCAGTGAAGCGGTCTTCAAAGGGTTCGAGCAGTACTTC

CDR3 length: 14
V gene: TRBV6-1
J gene: TRBJ2-1
D gene: TRBD1
clone size: NA
CDR3 protein: CASRRGPPYNEQFF
CDR3 DNA: TGTGCCAGCAGAAGGGGGCCGCCCTACAATGAGCAGTTCTTC

CDR3 length: 13
V gene: TRBV10-3
J gene: TRBJ1-2
D gene: NA
clone size: NA
CDR3 protein: CAISEKGEDGYTF
CDR3 DNA: TGTGCCATCAGTGAAAAGGGTGAGGATGGCTACACCTTC

CDR3 length: 14
V gene: TRBV20-1
J gene: TRBJ1-1
D gene: NA
clone size: few
CDR3 protein: CSARPRGGSTEAFF
CDR3 DNA: TGCAGTGCTAGACCCAGGGGTGGGAGCACTGAAGCTTTCTTT

CDR3 length: 16
V gene: TRBV25-1
J gene: TRBJ1-3
D gene: NA
clone size: NA
CDR3 protein: CASSEGSLVGGSTIYF
CDR3 DNA: TGTGCCAGCAGTGAAGGAAGCCTAGTTGGTGGAAGCACCATATATTTT